The 18 T cell receptor beta chains reported below all come from one sample, sequenced in a study of T-cell reconstitution after alpha-beta-depleted transplantation in children. Preparation of the TCRbeta library used unique molecular identifiers. TCRdb itself ran the PCR reads through MiXCR, one entry per CDR3 protein. This table has about 900,000 distinct CDR3 sequences, roughly 31% appearing once. This material consisted of PBMCs, mostly from graft donor cells, taken 360 days after TCRalphabeta/CD19-depleted stem cell transplant. All receptors derive from a boy younger than two who had a stem cell transplant for SCID, so the T cells may come from the graft donor.

This rearrangement joins TRBV10-3 to TRBJ1-2; D is perhaps TRBD1 (6 bases). The CDR3 consists of 13 residues. V gave up 6 bases and J gave up 2 bases, with 10 bases separating them. Germline CDR1 and CDR2: ENHRY and SYGVKD. The CDR3 DNA is TGTGCCATCAGGGGACAATCGAACTATGGCTACACCTTC. It codes for CAIRGQSNYGYTF.

The rearrangement links TRBV4-1 to TRBJ2-2; 8 nucleotides agree with TRBD2. The CDR3 extends over 19 amino acids. Trimming cost V 0 bases and J 8 bases; bases outside gene matches: 17. Germline CDR1 and CDR2: MGHRA and YSYEKL. CDR3 in amino acids: CASSQDQAGAHTPRGELFF. The CDR3 DNA is TGCGCCAGCAGCCAAGACCAAGCGGGGGCCCACACTCCCCGGGGGGAGCTGTTTTTT.

The V call is TRBV20-1, the J call TRBJ2-7, with 8 nucleotides matching TRBD1. The CDR3 totals 15 residues. J was trimmed by 0 bases and V by 1 base; bases with no gene match: 5. Germline-derived CDR1 and CDR2 are DFQATT and SNEGSKA (reference sequence). This chain's CDR3 is CSARVGQGFSYEQYF. The CDR3 DNA sequence: TGCAGTGCTAGAGTAGGACAGGGATTCTCCTACGAGCAGTACTTC.

This clonotype occurred a few times. This sequence joins TRBV7-8 and TRBJ2-7; 10 bases are a match to TRBD1. V lost 5 bases, J lost 2 bases, and 9 bases stayed unmatched. The V gene's germline CDR1 is SGHVS and CDR2 FQNEAQ. This CDR3 has 16 amino acids. CDR3: CASSIRDRGKAYEQYF. The CDR3 bases are TGTGCCAGCAGCATCCGGGACAGGGGCAAAGCCTACGAGCAGTACTTC.

This chain links TRBV12-3 or TRBV12-4 with TRBJ2-3, with TRBD2 as a possible D gene (5 bases). The CDR3 spans 14 residues. V dropped 2 bases and J dropped 4 bases, with 10 bases sitting between them. Here the CDR3 DNA reads TGTGCCAGCAGTTTATTATTAGCGCCAGATACGCAGTATTTT. It encodes CASSLLLAPDTQYF.

This clonotype has only a few counts. The chain uses TRBV4-2 and TRBJ2-2, with a tentative D call TRBD1 (5 bases). V gave up 1 base and J gave up 2 bases, with 14 bases separating them. This CDR3 has 17 residues. The germline V gene encodes CDR1 LGHNA and CDR2 YNFKEQ. Here the CDR3 DNA reads TGTGCCAGCAGCCAAGGGGGCGTAACGGCTAACACCGGGGAGCTGTTTTTT. Protein sequence: CASSQGGVTANTGELFF.

V gene TRBV6-5 combines with J gene TRBJ2-5; 13 bases match TRBD2. V was pared by 2 bases and J by 3 bases, with 3 bases of the junction left unmatched. CDR1 is MNHEY, CDR2 SVGAGI, per germline. The CDR3 has 16 residues. DNA for the CDR3: TGTGCCAGCAGTTACACGGGACTAGCGGGGAAAGAGACCCAGTACTTC. It codes for CASSYTGLAGKETQYF.

This clonotype was found a few times. This rearrangement joins TRBV20-1 to TRBJ2-5; possibly TRBD1 for D (6 bases). This CDR3 is 15 amino acids long. Germline CDR1 is DFQATT and CDR2 is SNEGSKA (reference sequence). V shed 8 bases and J shed 2 bases, with 21 bases lying between them. In DNA form, the CDR3 reads TGCAGTCCTATCCAACTACAGGGATATCAAGAGACCCAGTACTTC. Its protein is CSPIQLQGYQETQYF.

This clonotype turned up a few times. V gene TRBV24-1 combines with J gene TRBJ2-2, with D perhaps TRBD1 or TRBD2 (7 bases each). The ends were cut back, 0 bases at V and 4 bases at J, with 17 bases in the middle. Per the germline V gene, CDR1 is KGHDR and CDR2 is SFDVKD. This CDR3 contains 18 residues. The CDR3 loop is CATSDLQGRGGSTGELFF. The CDR3 DNA reads TGTGCCACCAGTGATTTGCAAGGCAGGGGGGGTAGCACCGGGGAGCTGTTTTTT.

This clonotype was counted a few times. The gene calls are TRBV7-2 and TRBJ1-1; D unresolved. Germline values: CDR1 SGHTA, CDR2 FQGNSA. This CDR3 spans 15 amino acids. V dropped 1 base and J dropped 1 base, with 10 bases sitting between them. CDR3 sequence: CASSLGGSGNTEAFF. The CDR3 DNA is TGTGCCAGCAGCTTAGGAGGATCGGGGAACACTGAAGCTTTCTTT.

The genes are TRBV12-3 or TRBV12-4 and TRBJ1-1, with 8 bases matching TRBD1. The trim removed 3 bases at V and 2 bases at J, leaving 5 bases unmatched. This CDR3 spans 15 amino acids. In DNA, the CDR3 is TGTGCCAGCAGTTTCGGGGACAGGTTCAACACTGAAGCTTTCTTT. Its protein is CASSFGDRFNTEAFF.

The V call is TRBV20-1, the J call TRBJ2-3, with D possibly matching TRBD2 (5 bases). There are 14 residues in the CDR3. V lost 3 bases, J lost 0 bases, and 10 bases lay in between. Germline CDR1 reads DFQATT; CDR2 reads SNEGSKA (reference sequence). CDR3 coding DNA: TGCAGTGCTAGCCTGAGGGAAAGCACAGATACGCAGTATTTT. It yields the protein CSASLRESTDTQYF.

This clonotype was seen only a few times. The chain couples TRBV6-1 to TRBJ2-1, with TRBD1 matching over 10 bases. Germline lookup yields CDR1 MNHNS and CDR2 SASEGT. This CDR3 is 16 amino acids long. J lost 2 bases, V lost 1 base, and 2 bases had no gene match. The CDR3 loop reads CASSEETGGPYNEQFF. The CDR3 DNA is TGTGCCAGCAGTGAAGAGACAGGGGGCCCCTACAATGAGCAGTTCTTC.

The V call is TRBV5-1, the J call TRBJ2-3; 7 positions match TRBD1. Trimming cost V 4 bases and J 0 bases; bases outside gene matches: 11. CDR1 and CDR2 from the germline V gene are SGHRS and YFSETQ. The CDR3 consists of 17 residues. Here the CDR3 DNA reads TGCGCCAGCAGCAGGGGGACAGCGACGACTAGCACAGATACGCAGTATTTT. It is translated as CASSRGTATTSTDTQYF. Together with reference TRBV5-1 and TRBJ2-3, the CDR3 gives the full variable domain: KAGVTQTPRYLIKTRGQQVTLSCSPISGHRSVSWYQQTPGQGLQFLFEYFSETQRNKGNFPGRFSGRQFSNSRSEMNVSTLELGDSALYLCASSRGTATTSTDTQYFGPGTRLTVL.

This clonotype was picked up many times. V usage is TRBV28 and J usage is TRBJ2-3; 12 bases align to TRBD2. CDR1 is MDHEN, CDR2 SYDVKM, per germline. The CDR3 has 17 amino acids. Trimming cost V 5 bases and J 0 bases; bases outside gene matches: 6. The CDR3 protein is CASSTSGGRSSTDTQYF. The CDR3 coding sequence is TGTGCCAGCAGTACTAGCGGGGGGAGGTCTAGCACAGATACGCAGTATTTT.

The chain couples TRBV5-1 to TRBJ2-4; D uncertain. There are 17 residues in the CDR3. With 0 bases removed from V and 2 bases from J, the gap between germline ends came to 15 bases. Germline V gene sequence: CDR1 SGHRS, CDR2 YFSETQ. This chain's CDR3 is CASSLASGTNPKNIQYF. The DNA of the CDR3 is TGCGCCAGCAGCTTGGCCAGTGGAACGAACCCCAAAAACATTCAGTACTTC. The variable domain in full, with the rest retrieved from reference TRBV5-1 and TRBJ2-4, is KAGVTQTPRYLIKTRGQQVTLSCSPISGHRSVSWYQQTPGQGLQFLFEYFSETQRNKGNFPGRFSGRQFSNSRSEMNVSTLELGDSALYLCASSLASGTNPKNIQYFGAGTRLSVL.

This clonotype appeared a few times. The rearrangement joins TRBV20-1 to TRBJ1-1; maybe TRBD1 (5 bases). Germline V CDR1 and CDR2: DFQATT, SNEGSKA (reference sequence). Trimming took 0 bases from V and 0 from J, leaving 14 bases between them. This CDR3 region has 16 residues. CDR3 amino acids: CSARDIRAEMNTEAFF. The CDR3 nucleotides are TGCAGTGCTAGAGATATCAGGGCCGAAATGAACACTGAAGCTTTCTTT.

The chain joins TRBV20-1 to TRBJ1-4; D unclear. CDR1 and CDR2 (germline): DFQATT, SNEGSKA (reference sequence). The V end was cut by 1 base, the J end by 7 bases, with 13 bases between. The CDR3 runs 14 residues. CDR3 sequence (DNA): TGCAGTGCTAGAGCTACCGGGGTGGGTGAAAAACTGTTTTTT. It specifies CSARATGVGEKLFF.